The 14 T cell receptor beta chains presented below share a single source sample, sequenced in a study of blood T cell repertoires in COVID-19. Repertoires were generated with immunoSEQ multiplex PCR, while TCRdb's copy carries only in-frame clones and drops some. The repertoire holds 100,000 to 150,000 clones, with around 81% as singletons. The specimen was peripheral blood. These receptors came from a woman in her forties or fifties with acute or convalescent COVID-19.

The rearrangement links TRBV28 to TRBJ1-2, with 8 nucleotides matching TRBD1. The V gene's germline CDR1 is MDHEN and CDR2 SYDVKM. This CDR3 is built from 13 residues. Trimming cost V 6 bases and J 7 bases; bases outside gene matches: 7. The chain's CDR3 is CASRQGVLRGYTF. The CDR3 DNA reads TGTGCCAGCAGACAGGGGGTACTTCGTGGCTACACCTTC.

The chain employs TRBV9 and TRBJ1-1, with D hard to call. Germline V gene lookup returns CDR1 SGDLS and CDR2 YYNGEE. Trimming left V 0 bases short and J 1 base short, with 7 bases between. The CDR3 spans 14 residues. The DNA of the CDR3 is TGTGCCAGCAGCGTAGACCACAGGAACACTGAAGCTTTCTTT. Amino acids: CASSVDHRNTEAFF.

This chain joins TRBV6-6 and TRBJ1-1; the match to TRBD1 covers 7 bases. The ends lost 4 bases at V and 7 bases at J; junction bases unmatched: 9. The CDR3 spans 14 residues. Looked up from germline, CDR1 is MNHNY and CDR2 is SVGAGI (reference sequence). CDR3 sequence reads: CASSFADRTNEAFF. The CDR3 coding sequence is TGTGCCAGCAGTTTCGCGGACAGGACGAATGAAGCTTTCTTT.

V gene TRBV10-3 combines with J gene TRBJ2-1; 7 bases match TRBD2. From germline, CDR1 is ENHRY and CDR2 SYGVKD. This CDR3 comprises 13 residues. With 4 bases clipped from V and 5 bases from J, the junction kept 2 bases outside the gene matches. In DNA, the CDR3 is TGTGCCATCAGTGGCGGGAGCCACAATGAGCAGTTCTTC. This sequence encodes CAISGGSHNEQFF.

V gene TRBV18 combines with J gene TRBJ2-7, with 8 bases identical to TRBD1. J gave up 10 bases and V 2 bases, and 13 bases lay outside the gene matches. The germline CDR1 and CDR2 sequences are KGHSH and LQKENI. This CDR3 has 15 amino acids. The CDR3 spells CASSPAGTGPRDQYF. CDR3 DNA: TGTGCCAGCTCACCAGCCGGGACAGGCCCCCGGGACCAGTACTTC.

This chain uses TRBV30 with TRBJ1-1; D not certain. Germline V CDR1 and CDR2: GTSNPN, SVGIG (reference sequence). V lost 2 bases and J 1 base, leaving 8 bases between the germline ends. The CDR3 length is 13 residues. This chain's CDR3 is CAWSHATNTEAFF. CDR3 in DNA: TGTGCCTGGAGTCATGCTACGAACACTGAAGCTTTCTTT.

CDR3 sequence reads: CASSQGEIGETQYF. CDR3 bases: TGCGCCAGCAGCCAAGGGGAGATTGGAGAGACCCAGTACTTC. This chain connects TRBV4-1 to TRBJ2-5; the D gene is possibly TRBD2 (5 bases). Trimming cost V 1 base and J 4 bases, with 10 bases left between them. The germline gives CDR1 MGHRA, CDR2 YSYEKL. The CDR3 is made up of 14 amino acids.

This clone was observed a few times. The chain uses TRBV28 and TRBJ1-2; D is perhaps TRBD1 (5 bases). This CDR3 has 14 amino acids. Germline CDR1 MDHEN, CDR2 SYDVKM. V lost 3 bases, J lost 1 base, and 9 bases lay in between. This CDR3 is CASSLWQGNYGYTF. CDR3 in DNA: TGTGCCAGCAGTTTGTGGCAGGGTAACTATGGCTACACCTTC.

The V gene is TRBV13, the J gene TRBJ1-4; D is perhaps TRBD1 (6 bases). Germline V gene lookup returns CDR1 PRHDT and CDR2 FYEKMQ (reference sequence). V lost 7 bases, J lost 3 bases, and 15 bases lay in between. The CDR3 runs to 15 residues. The CDR3 DNA sequence: TGTGCCAGCAAAGAACAGGGAACACCTAATGAAAAACTGTTTTTT. Residues: CASKEQGTPNEKLFF.

The gene calls are TRBV28 and TRBJ2-6, with 7 bases that match TRBD1. The CDR3 sequence is 16 residues long. Germline CDR1 and CDR2: MDHEN and SYDVKM. J lost 0 bases, V lost 5 bases, and 4 bases had no gene match. This CDR3 is CASSPGQYSGANVLTF. CDR3 in DNA: TGTGCCAGCAGTCCGGGACAGTACTCTGGGGCCAACGTCCTGACTTTC.

This clone was picked up a small number of times. The chain employs TRBV6-5 and TRBJ1-6; the D gene is possibly TRBD1 (6 bases). The V end lost 4 bases, the J end lost 10 bases, and 14 bases lay between the germline ends. The CDR3 totals 14 residues. Germline CDR1 reads MNHEY; CDR2 reads SVGAGI. As DNA, the CDR3 is TGTGCCAGCAGTTCTAACAGGGTGGGCTCACCCCTCCACTTT. It specifies CASSSNRVGSPLHF.

This clone was counted once. V and J are TRBV6-6 and TRBJ1-1; a possible D gene is TRBD1 (6 bases). CDR1 is MNHNY, CDR2 SVGAGI, per germline (reference sequence). With 3 bases removed from V and 5 bases from J, the gap between germline ends came to 10 bases. CDR3 length: 13 amino acids. The CDR3 loop is CASSYGGGTEAFF. Here the CDR3 DNA reads TGTGCCAGCAGTTATGGGGGCGGGACTGAAGCTTTCTTT.

The V gene is TRBV15, the J gene TRBJ1-6; the match to TRBD1 covers 10 bases. Germline loops: CDR1 LNHNV, CDR2 YYDKDF (reference sequence). The junction had 3 bases not matched to a gene; V was cut back by 3 bases and J by 7 bases. The CDR3 length is 15 residues. The CDR3 DNA reads TGTGCCACCAGCAGGCAGGACAGGGGGAATTCACCCCTCCACTTT. Amino acids: CATSRQDRGNSPLHF. The full variable domain, rest sourced from reference TRBV15 and TRBJ1-6, is DAMVIQNPRYQVTQFGKPVTLSCSQTLNHNVMYWYQQKSSQAPKLLFHYYDKDFNNEADTPDNFQSRRPNTSFCFLDIRSPGLGDTAMYLCATSRQDRGNSPLHFGNGTRLTVT.

The CDR3 is CASSWGRGGTEAFF. The CDR3 DNA follows: TGTGCCAGTAGTTGGGGCAGGGGCGGCACTGAAGCTTTCTTT. The chain is built from TRBV19 and TRBJ1-1, with a weak D call TRBD1 (6 bases). This CDR3 comprises 14 residues. Between the trimmed V and J ends, which lost 5 bases and 4 bases, there was a span of 14 bases. The V gene's germline CDR1 is LNHDA and CDR2 SQIVND (reference sequence).